This T cell receptor beta chain was recorded in a study of cytomegalovirus exposure and HLA in healthy donors. Study results and limitations: Researchers reported in a later analysis that common viral pathogens appeared linked to several top clusters.

A single count supports this clone. What it recognizes is unknown. This CDR3 is built from 11 residues. The V gene lost 8 bases and the J gene lost 6 bases, with 11 bases spanning the gap. In germline, CDR1 is SNHLY, CDR2 FYNNEI. PCR involved 60 Vbeta and 13 Jbeta primers. Per the original data handling: In a later analysis, roughly 11 million of approximately 86 million unique beta chains occurred in at least two donors. Using immunoSEQ multiplex PCR, the repertoire was profiled, and TCRdb retains in-frame clones only, with some absent. That table furnishes V, J and clone size, whereas the DNA furnished D and trimming. In the table there are some 100,000 clones, around 80% of which are singletons.

The material sequenced was PBMCs. The chain couples TRBV2 to TRBJ2-7; a weak D match, TRBD2 (5 bases). This sequence was found in a woman in her forties or fifties in good health and CMV-seropositive. The CDR3 region is CASRGLREQYF. CDR3 DNA sequence: TGTGCCAGCCGGGGATTACGCGAGCAGTACTTC.